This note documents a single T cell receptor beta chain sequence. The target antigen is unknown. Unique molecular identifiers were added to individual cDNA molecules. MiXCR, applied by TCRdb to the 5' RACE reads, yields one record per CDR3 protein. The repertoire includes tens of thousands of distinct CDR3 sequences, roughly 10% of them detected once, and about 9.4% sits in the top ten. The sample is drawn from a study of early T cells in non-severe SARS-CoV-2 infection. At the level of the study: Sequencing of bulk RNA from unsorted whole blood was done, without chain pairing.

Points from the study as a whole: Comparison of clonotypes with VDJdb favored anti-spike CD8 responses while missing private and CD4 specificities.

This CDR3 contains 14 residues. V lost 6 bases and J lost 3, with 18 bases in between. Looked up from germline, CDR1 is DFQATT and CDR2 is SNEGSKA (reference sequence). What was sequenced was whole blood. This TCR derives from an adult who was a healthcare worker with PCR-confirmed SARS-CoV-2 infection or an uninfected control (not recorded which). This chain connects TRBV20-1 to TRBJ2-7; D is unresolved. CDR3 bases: TGCAGTGCAAAGTCTCTAGGGCCCTTCTACGAGCAGTACTTC. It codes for CSAKSLGPFYEQYF.